The clone carrying this TCR beta chain was detected a few times. Its target is not known. The entry originates in a study of T cells after yellow fever vaccination. Study-wide points: Boosting was followed by the reappearance of most primary-vaccination clones (just under 97% CD4, around 86% CD8).

The authors made TCR cDNA by 5'RACE template switching, adding a universal primer site and UMIs. MiXCR, applied by TCRdb to the 5' RACE reads, yields one record per CDR3 protein. The table records hundreds of thousands of distinct CDR3 sequences, around 5.3% of them present only once. The length of the CDR3 is 12 residues. V shed 6 bases and J shed 6 bases, with 11 bases lying between them. Germline CDR1 reads DFQATT; CDR2 reads SNEGSKA (reference sequence). The source is a man aged 18 to 29 who received the YFV17D yellow fever vaccine. Sample: CD4+ T cells sorted from PBMCs, taken on the day of the yellow fever booster vaccination. The genes are TRBV20-1 and TRBJ1-4, with no clear D. DNA of the CDR3: TGCAGTGCAGCGGCGCGGGATGAAAAACTGTTTTTT. It yields the protein CSAAARDEKLFF.